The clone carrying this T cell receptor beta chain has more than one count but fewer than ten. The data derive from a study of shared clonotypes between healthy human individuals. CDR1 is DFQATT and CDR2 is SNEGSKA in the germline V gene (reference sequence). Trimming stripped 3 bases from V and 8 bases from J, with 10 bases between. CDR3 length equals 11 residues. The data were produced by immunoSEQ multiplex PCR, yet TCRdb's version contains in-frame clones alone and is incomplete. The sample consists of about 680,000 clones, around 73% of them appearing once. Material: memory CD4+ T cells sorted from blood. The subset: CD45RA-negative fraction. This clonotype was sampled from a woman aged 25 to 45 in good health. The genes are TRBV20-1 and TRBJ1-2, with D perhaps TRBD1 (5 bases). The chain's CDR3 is CSASRDVGYTF. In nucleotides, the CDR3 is TGCAGTGCTAGCAGGGACGTGGGCTACACCTTC.